Following are 16 T cell receptor beta chains from one sample sequenced in a study of shared clonotypes between healthy human individuals (dated by TCRdb to 2018 to 2021). The method behind the library was the immunoSEQ multiplex PCR assay. As stored in TCRdb, this immuneACCESS dataset retains in-frame rearrangements with V and J assigned. A fraction of the clones does not appear; measured against another copy, unresolved V genes explain less than half of the discrepancy, and the remainder lacks a known reason. The sample has 2 million to 2.5 million clones on record, approximately 93% of them singletons. The ten largest clones add up to 0.35% to 0.45% of the sample. Input material: naive CD4+ T cells from PBMCs. According to the study, the label for this sample's cell subset or site signals: CD45RA+ positively selected. The receptors stem from a man between 18 and 35 years old in good health. Some clones in this sample may be carry-over from other donors' samples.

The V and J genes are TRBV4-1 and TRBJ1-2; D possibly corresponds to TRBD1 (5 bases). CDR3 length equals 15 residues. Trimming pared 1 base from V and 4 bases from J, leaving 13 bases between. Germline V gene sequence: CDR1 MGHRA, CDR2 YSYEKL. This CDR3 reads CASSQGQLGPYGYTF. The CDR3 bases are TGCGCCAGCAGCCAAGGACAGTTAGGGCCCTATGGCTACACCTTC.

This chain joins TRBV18 and TRBJ1-1, with 8 bases lining up with TRBD1. V lost 0 bases and J lost 3; bases outside the gene matches: 9. This CDR3 is built from 17 residues. The germline V gene encodes CDR1 KGHSH and CDR2 LQKENI. The DNA for the CDR3 is TGTGCCAGCTCACCACCAAGAAGCAGGGGGCTGGACACTGAAGCTTTCTTT. This translates into CASSPPRSRGLDTEAFF.

The chain combines TRBV28 with TRBJ1-5; a possible D gene is TRBD1 (5 bases). The V gene's germline CDR1 is MDHEN and CDR2 SYDVKM. The CDR3 has 14 amino acids. The V end lost 7 bases, the J end lost 4 bases, and 14 bases lay between the germline ends. CDR3 region: CASIKRGRNQPQHF. The CDR3 DNA is TGTGCCAGCATCAAGAGGGGTAGGAATCAGCCCCAGCATTTT. Full variable domain (rest looked up from reference TRBV28 and TRBJ1-5): DVKVTQSSRYLVKRTGEKVFLECVQDMDHENMFWYRQDPGLGLRLIYFSYDVKMKEKGDIPEGYSVSREKKERFSLILESASTNQTSMYLCASIKRGRNQPQHFGDGTRLSIL.

Comments on this clone: Other DNA sequences in this sample translate to the same CDR3. This sequence joins TRBV30 and TRBJ2-2; D possibly corresponds to TRBD1 (5 bases). V lost 1 base and J lost 8, with 11 bases in between. This CDR3 contains 13 residues. Per the germline V gene, CDR1 is GTSNPN and CDR2 is SVGIG (reference sequence). The CDR3 reads CAWSGQGAGELFF. CDR3 coding DNA: TGTGCCTGGAGTGGGCAGGGCGCTGGGGAGCTGTTTTTT.

The chain combines TRBV6-1 with TRBJ2-2; 8 bases agree with TRBD1. The CDR3 is made up of 15 amino acids. After removal of 8 bases from V and 4 bases from J, the junction contained 9 bases not matched to a gene. In germline, CDR1 is MNHNS, CDR2 SASEGT. DNA for the CDR3: TGTGCCAGCGGTATATCAACAGGGGGCACCGGGGAGCTGTTTTTT. It translates to CASGISTGGTGELFF.

Notes on this clone: This CDR3 is also generated by other DNA sequences in the sample. This chain joins TRBV6-5 and TRBJ2-3; D unresolved. Germline loops: CDR1 MNHEY, CDR2 SVGAGI. The CDR3 loop spans 14 amino acids. The germline V and J ends were trimmed by 0 bases and 2 bases, with 6 bases remaining between them. CDR3 nucleotides: TGTGCCAGCAGTTACTCGGCCAACACAGATACGCAGTATTTT. This sequence encodes CASSYSANTDTQYF.

V usage is TRBV5-1 and J usage is TRBJ2-1; D unclear. Germline V gene sequence: CDR1 SGHRS, CDR2 YFSETQ. CDR3 length: 13 amino acids. V was shortened by 0 bases and J by 10 bases, with 11 bases between the two germline ends. This CDR3 reads CASSLAFGEEQFF. Here the CDR3 DNA reads TGCGCCAGCAGCTTGGCCTTCGGCGAAGAGCAGTTCTTC.

The chain links TRBV19 to TRBJ2-1; D may be TRBD2 (5 bases). Trimming removed 6 bases from V and 5 bases from J, with 17 bases in between. This CDR3 spans 15 amino acids. Germline V gives CDR1 LNHDA, CDR2 SQIVND (reference sequence). The CDR3 loop is CASRHGEGYHNEQFF. The CDR3 DNA follows: TGTGCCAGTAGACACGGGGAAGGGTATCACAATGAGCAGTTCTTC.

This clone has just a few counts. The gene calls are TRBV30 and TRBJ1-1, with D unclear. V shed 6 bases and J shed 3 bases, with 11 bases lying between them. Looked up from germline, CDR1 is GTSNPN and CDR2 is SVGIG (reference sequence). The CDR3 consists of 12 residues. The CDR3 loop is CACWWVYTEAFF. CDR3 bases: TGTGCCTGCTGGTGGGTGTACACTGAAGCTTTCTTT.

The rearrangement links TRBV10-2 to TRBJ2-1; tentative D call: TRBD2 (5 bases). V was pared by 3 bases and J by 9 bases, with 9 bases between. Germline lookup yields CDR1 WSHSY and CDR2 SAAADI. CDR3 length equals 12 residues. The CDR3 DNA reads TGCGCCAGCAGTGATTGGGCGGGTGAGCAGTTCTTC. Its translation is CASSDWAGEQFF.

This chain connects TRBV5-1 to TRBJ2-7; TRBD1 matches at 7 bases. V shed 3 bases, J shed 3 bases, and the junction held 9 bases outside the gene matches. Germline assignment: CDR1 SGHRS and CDR2 YFSETQ. This CDR3 is built from 15 residues. Here the CDR3 DNA reads TGCGCCAGCAGCTCTGGTGGGACAGCCCTCTACGAGCAGTACTTC. It yields the protein CASSSGGTALYEQYF.

Of note for this clone: Other DNA sequences in the sample encode the same CDR3. The chain has TRBV5-6 and TRBJ1-3; D gene unclear. The CDR3 covers 15 residues. Trimming pared 4 bases from V and 0 bases from J, leaving 11 bases between. Germline CDR1 is SGHDT and CDR2 is YYEEEE. CDR3 DNA sequence: TGTGCCAGCAGCCTGGGTCGATCCTCTGGAAACACCATATATTTT. Translation: CASSLGRSSGNTIYF.

V gene TRBV18 combines with J gene TRBJ2-7; TRBD2 agrees at 8 bases. CDR3 length equals 16 residues. Germline V gene lookup returns CDR1 KGHSH and CDR2 LQKENI. The J segment lost 7 bases and the V segment lost 0 bases, leaving 11 bases of the junction unmatched. CDR3 sequence: CASSPPGSGSFKEQYF. In DNA form, the CDR3 reads TGTGCCAGCTCACCACCCGGGAGCGGGAGTTTTAAAGAGCAGTACTTC. Supplemented by reference TRBV18 and TRBJ2-7, the full variable domain reads NAGVMQNPRHLVRRRGQEARLRCSPMKGHSHVYWYRQLPEEGLKFMVYLQKENIIDESGMPKERFSAEFPKEGPSILRIQQVVRGDSAAYFCASSPPGSGSFKEQYFGPGTRLTVT.

The rearrangement joins TRBV6-1 to TRBJ2-7, with D maybe TRBD1 (5 bases). The V and J ends lost 6 bases and 2 bases respectively, with 14 bases between them. The CDR3 consists of 14 residues. Germline lookup yields CDR1 MNHNS and CDR2 SASEGT. The CDR3 region is CASRNRQSTYEQYF. In DNA, the CDR3 is TGTGCCAGCAGAAACAGGCAGTCCACCTACGAGCAGTACTTC.

The chain carries TRBV5-1 and TRBJ2-5, with 9 nucleotides matching TRBD2. V shed 3 bases and J 4 bases; nucleotides not matched to a gene: 13. CDR1 SGHRS and CDR2 YFSETQ come from the germline V gene. CDR3 length: 17 amino acids. CDR3 residues: CASSSGGRAVLGETQYF. The CDR3 DNA reads as TGCGCCAGCAGCTCGGGCGGGAGGGCCGTGTTGGGAGAGACCCAGTACTTC.

DNA for the CDR3: TGTGCCAGCAGGTTTAGACAGGGTGGGGGCTATGGCTACACCTTC. Protein product: CASRFRQGGGYGYTF. V and J are TRBV6-1 and TRBJ1-2; 7 bases are shared with TRBD1. Unmatched junction bases numbered 11, after V lost 6 bases and J lost 4 bases. The V gene's germline CDR1 is MNHNS and CDR2 SASEGT. This CDR3 is 15 amino acids long.